This TCR beta chain was observed in a study of post-analysis software for immune sequencing data. Looked up from germline, CDR1 is LGHNA and CDR2 is YNFKEQ. V was clipped by 0 bases and J by 4 bases, with 0 bases between them. This CDR3 comprises 12 residues. On this clonotype: Its antigen remains unidentified.

Prepared TCR beta cDNA libraries contained unique molecular identifiers. MiXCR, run by TCRdb on the PCR reads, gives a single entry per CDR3 protein. Counted here are hundreds of thousands of distinct CDR3 sequences, about 57% occurring once; the ten biggest clones make up approximately 4.5%. Study-wide findings and caveats: In patients, TRBV5-6, TRBV5-1 and TRBV20-1 belonged to five or six TRBV segments found more frequently than in controls. In multiple sclerosis, normalized Chao1 diversity was significantly below that of controls. Strong co-clustering by F measure was evident for samples that had been prepared in the same batch.

The rearrangement links TRBV4-2 to TRBJ2-2; D unclear. This clonotype originated in a girl between 10 and 17 years old with multiple sclerosis. Specimen: blood. The CDR3 DNA reads TGTGCCAGCAGCCAAGACACCGGGGAGCTGTTTTTT. Protein sequence: CASSQDTGELFF.